This T cell receptor (beta chain) was observed in a study of blood T cell repertoires in COVID-19. As for the study in general: Whether acute or convalescent, the COVID-19 samples came from the United States, Italy and Spain.

Participant age was roughly 18 to 89 years, and participants resided in approximately 25 US areas. What the recovered Cohort 3 donors had was two negative PCRs, clearance, or symptom resolution. In the authors' workflow: It was from reference gene primer amplification that nucleated cell counts were estimated. Sequenced by immunoSEQ multiplex PCR; TCRdb stores in-frame clones only, minus some. From that table come the V and J calls and clone size; the DNA was used to work out D and trimming. The repertoire has some 300,000 clones, roughly 90% of them found once; the top ten carry 1.5% to 2%. V lost 6 bases, J lost 5 bases, and 19 bases lay in between. This CDR3 region has 15 residues. Germline V gene sequence: CDR1 LNHDA, CDR2 SQIVND (reference sequence).

The sample comprised PBMCs or T cells enriched from blood (not recorded which). The sequence was obtained from a woman between 35 and 50 years old who had recovered from COVID-19. V and J are TRBV19 and TRBJ1-1; no reliable D call. CDR3 nucleotides: TGTGCCAGTAGCCCTAGGTCTCAGGCGGGTACTGAAGCTTTCTTT. The encoded protein is CASSPRSQAGTEAFF.